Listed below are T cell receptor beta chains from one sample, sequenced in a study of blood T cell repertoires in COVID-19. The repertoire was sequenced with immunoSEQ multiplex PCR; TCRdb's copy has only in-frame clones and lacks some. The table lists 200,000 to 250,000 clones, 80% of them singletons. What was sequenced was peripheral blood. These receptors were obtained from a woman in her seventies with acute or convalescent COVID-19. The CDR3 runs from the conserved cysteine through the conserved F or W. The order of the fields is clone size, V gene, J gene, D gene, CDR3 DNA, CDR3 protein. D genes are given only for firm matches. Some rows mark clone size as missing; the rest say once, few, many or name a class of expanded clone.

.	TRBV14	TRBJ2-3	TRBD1	TGTGCCAGCAGCCTACGGACAGGGTTCACAGATACGCAGTATTTT	CASSLRTGFTDTQYF
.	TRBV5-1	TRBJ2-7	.	TGCGCCAGCAGCTTGGGTCAAGGGAGCCACGAGCAGTACTTC	CASSLGQGSHEQYF
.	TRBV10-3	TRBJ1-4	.	TGTGCCATCAGTAAGTCCCGTAATGAAAAACTGTTTTTT	CAISKSRNEKLFF
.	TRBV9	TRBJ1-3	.	TGTGCCAGCAGCGTAGATGACGGGGGCTCTGGAAACACCATATATTTT	CASSVDDGGSGNTIYF
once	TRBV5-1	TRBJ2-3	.	TGCGCCAGCAGCTTGGCAGGGTTCACAGATACGCAGTATTTT	CASSLAGFTDTQYF
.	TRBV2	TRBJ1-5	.	TGTGCCAGCAGTGAACAGAATAGCAATCAGCCCCAGCATTTT	CASSEQNSNQPQHF
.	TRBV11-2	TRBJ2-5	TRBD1	TGTGCCAGCAGCTTTCCAGGGGGCGCGGGGACCCAGTACTTC	CASSFPGGAGTQYF
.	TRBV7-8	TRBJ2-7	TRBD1	TGTGCCAGCAGCAATAGACAGGGGTCCTCCTACGAGCAGTACTTC	CASSNRQGSSYEQYF
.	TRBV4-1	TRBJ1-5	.	TGCGCCAGCAGCCAGGACACTCTCAATCAGCCCCAGCATTTT	CASSQDTLNQPQHF
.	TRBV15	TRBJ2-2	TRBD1	TGTGCCACCAGCAGAGAGGTCGGGACAGGGGCGACCGGGGAGCTGTTTTTT	CATSREVGTGATGELFF
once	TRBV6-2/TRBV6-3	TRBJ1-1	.	TGTGCCAGCAGTTATAGGGCAGGGTTGAACACTGAAGCTTTCTTT	CASSYRAGLNTEAFF
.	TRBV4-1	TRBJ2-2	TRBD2	TGCGCCAGCAGCCTCTTTAGCGGGGGAAACACCGGGGAGCTGTTTTTT	CASSLFSGGNTGELFF
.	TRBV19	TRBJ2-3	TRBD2	TGTGCCAGTAGTATTCGACTAGCGGGAGATACGCAGTATTTT	CASSIRLAGDTQYF
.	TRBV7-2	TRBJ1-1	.	TGTGCCAGCAGCTTTACAGAGGGTGACACTGAAGCTTTCTTT	CASSFTEGDTEAFF
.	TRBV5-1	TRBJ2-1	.	TGCGCCAGCAGCTCCGACAAGACCCGAGAGCAGTTCTTC	CASSSDKTREQFF
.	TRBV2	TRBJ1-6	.	TGTGCCGGGGGCTCAGGGTTTAATTCACCCCTCCACTTT	CAGGSGFNSPLHF
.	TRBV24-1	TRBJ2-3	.	TGTGCCACCAGTCTCCAGGGTACAGATACGCAGTATTTT	CATSLQGTDTQYF
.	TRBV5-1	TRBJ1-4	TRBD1	TGCGCCAGCAGCGCCTCCGGGACAGTAAATGAAAAACTGTTTTTT	CASSASGTVNEKLFF
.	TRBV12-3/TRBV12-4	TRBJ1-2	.	TGTGCCAGCAGCACCAACAGGGAAGGCTACACCTTC	CASSTNREGYTF
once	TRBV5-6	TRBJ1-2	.	TGTGCCAGCAGCTTGAAGCGGGGGTATGGCTACACCTTC	CASSLKRGYGYTF
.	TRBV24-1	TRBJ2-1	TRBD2	TGTGCCACCAGTGACCAAAAGCGGGGGGCCATATCACAAGAGCAGTTCTTC	CATSDQKRGAISQEQFF
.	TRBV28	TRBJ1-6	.	TGTGCCAGCAGTCCCCAGGGAGGGGATAATTCACCCCTCCACTTT	CASSPQGGDNSPLHF
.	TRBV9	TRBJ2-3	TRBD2	TGTGCCAGCAGCGTTCTCGGGGGGGACGCGTATTTT	CASSVLGGDAYF
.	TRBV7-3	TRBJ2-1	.	TGTGCCAGCAGCTCTCAAACGTCCTTCGCGAAGTTCTTC	CASSSQTSFAKFF
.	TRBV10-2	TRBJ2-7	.	TGCGCCAGGTTTACAGGGAACGAGCAGTACTTC	CARFTGNEQYF
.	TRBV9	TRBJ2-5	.	TGTGCCAGCAGCGTGAGGGTAGCAGAGACCCAGTACTTC	CASSVRVAETQYF
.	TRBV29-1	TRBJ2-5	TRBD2	TGCAGCGTTGAGCGGGGGGGATCGGAGACCCAGTACTTC	CSVERGGSETQYF
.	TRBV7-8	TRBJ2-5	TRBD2	TGTGCCAGCAGCATAGGGACTACCCAAGAGACCCAGTACTTC	CASSIGTTQETQYF
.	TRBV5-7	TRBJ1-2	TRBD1	TGTGCCAGCAGCTTAGGACAGGGCGACTATGGCTACACCTTC	CASSLGQGDYGYTF
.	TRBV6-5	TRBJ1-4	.	TGTGCCAGCAGGCTAGACAGGTTTAATGAAAAACTGTTTTTT	CASRLDRFNEKLFF
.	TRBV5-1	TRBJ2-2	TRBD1	TGCGCCAGCAGCGCGGGGACAGGGGGGAACACCGGGGAGCTGTTTTTT	CASSAGTGGNTGELFF
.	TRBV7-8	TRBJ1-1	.	TGTGCCAGCAGCTTAGGGCAGTCTGAAGCTTTCTTT	CASSLGQSEAFF
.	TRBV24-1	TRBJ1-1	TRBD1	TGTGCCACCAGTGATTTGCGGGGACAGGGACTTTTCTTT	CATSDLRGQGLFF
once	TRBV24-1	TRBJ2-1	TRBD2	TGTGCCACCAGTGATGGGGGACTAGCGGGGCCCTACAATGAGCAGTTCTTC	CATSDGGLAGPYNEQFF
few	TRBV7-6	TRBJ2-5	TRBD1	TGTGCCAGCAGCTTAGCGCCGACAGGGGGACAAGAGACCCAGTACTTC	CASSLAPTGGQETQYF
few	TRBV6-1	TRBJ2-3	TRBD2	TGTGCCAGCAGTGAGTTCTTACGTTCAGCGGGGGGTCGCACAGATACGCAGTATTTT	CASSEFLRSAGGRTDTQYF
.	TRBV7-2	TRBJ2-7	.	TGTGCCAGCAGCTTAGGGCAGGCCTCCTACGAGCAGTACTTC	CASSLGQASYEQYF
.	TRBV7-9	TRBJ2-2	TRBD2	TGTGCCAGCAGCTTGAGCTCTAGCGGGTCCGGGGAGCTGTTTTTT	CASSLSSSGSGELFF
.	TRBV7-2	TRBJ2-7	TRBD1	TGTGCCAGCAGCCGACAGGGGGCCGACGAGCAGTACTTC	CASSRQGADEQYF
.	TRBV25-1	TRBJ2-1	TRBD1	TGTGCCAGTCGCCTGGGGACAGGGAGGAATGAGCAGTTCTTC	CASRLGTGRNEQFF
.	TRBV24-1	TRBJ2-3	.	TGTGCCACGGCCGGCGGGGCCCTCACAGATACGCAGTATTTT	CATAGGALTDTQYF
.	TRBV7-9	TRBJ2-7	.	TGTGCCAGCAGCTTAGAAGCCCGATACGAGCAGTACTTC	CASSLEARYEQYF
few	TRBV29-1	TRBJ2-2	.	TGCAGCGTTGAAGCGCAGTACACCGGGGAGCTGTTTTTT	CSVEAQYTGELFF
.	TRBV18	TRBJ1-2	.	TGTGCCAGCTCACTACAGGGCCGTAATAATGGCTACACCTTC	CASSLQGRNNGYTF
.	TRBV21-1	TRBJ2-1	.	TGTGCCAGTGGACAGCTATGCCACTACAATGAGCAGTTCTTC	CASGQLCHYNEQFF
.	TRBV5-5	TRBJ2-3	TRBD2	TGTGCCAGCAGCTTTAGACTAGCGGGGACAGATACGCAGTATTTT	CASSFRLAGTDTQYF
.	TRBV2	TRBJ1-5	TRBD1	TGTGCCAGCAGGCAGGGGGATAGTCAGCCCCAGCATTTT	CASRQGDSQPQHF
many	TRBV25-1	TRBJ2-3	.	TGTGCCAGCAGTGATCGAGGAACTAGCACAGATACGCAGTATTTT	CASSDRGTSTDTQYF
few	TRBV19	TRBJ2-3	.	TGTGCCAGTAGTATAAACAGACGTAGCACAGATACGCAGTATTTT	CASSINRRSTDTQYF
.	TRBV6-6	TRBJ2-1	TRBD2	TGTGCCAGTGGGCGGGGGGGAGTGGGTGAGCAGTTCTTC	CASGRGGVGEQFF
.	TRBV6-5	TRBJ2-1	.	TGTGCCAGCCTGCGACTACCCCACGAGAATGAGCAGTTCTTC	CASLRLPHENEQFF
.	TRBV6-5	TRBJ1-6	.	TGTGCCAGCAGTCCGGGACACTATAATTCACCCCTCCACTTT	CASSPGHYNSPLHF
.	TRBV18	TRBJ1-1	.	TGTGCCAGCTCACCCCTGCCAGGGGACACTGAAGCTTTCTTT	CASSPLPGDTEAFF
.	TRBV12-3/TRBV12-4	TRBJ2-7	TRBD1	TGTGCCAGCAGGGCGGGACAGGGGTTGGAGCAGTACTTC	CASRAGQGLEQYF
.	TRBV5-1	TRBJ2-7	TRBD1	TGCGCCAGCAGCTTGGCCGTCGGGACAGGAGGCTCCTACGAGCAGTACTTC	CASSLAVGTGGSYEQYF
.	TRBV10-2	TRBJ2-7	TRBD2	TGCGCCAGCACGGGGGGTCCTGTCTACGAGCAGTACTTC	CASTGGPVYEQYF
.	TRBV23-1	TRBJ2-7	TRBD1	TGCGCCAGCAGTCAATCGCACGAGGCAGGGGGTGTTCGCGAGCAGTACTTC	CASSQSHEAGGVREQYF
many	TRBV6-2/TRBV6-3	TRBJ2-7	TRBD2	TGTGCCAGCAGTTACCGTCTTGGACTAGCGGGGCGGGAGCAGTACTTC	CASSYRLGLAGREQYF
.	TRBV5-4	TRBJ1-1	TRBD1	TGTGCCAGCAGCTCAAGAAACTCAGGGGGACCTGAAGCTTTCTTT	CASSSRNSGGPEAFF
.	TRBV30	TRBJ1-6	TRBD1	TGTGCCTGGAGTGCCCTGGACAGGAGCTCCTATAATTCACCCCTCCACTTT	CAWSALDRSSYNSPLHF